This T cell receptor beta chain was captured by sequencing in a study of blood T cells in healthy people across ages. Whole-study results and caveats: Long-lived donors carried more naive CD4+ cells and greater diversity than aged donors. Calculation of diversity from one million T cells yielded estimates considered to be underestimates. The percentage of naive T cells correlated strongly with TCR beta diversity.

From germline, CDR1 is ENHRY and CDR2 SYGVKD. This CDR3 contains 15 residues. V shed 2 bases and J shed 7 bases, with 12 bases lying between them. This clonotype was detected once. Its antigen remains unidentified. Using a J-beta primer mix together with a sample-barcoded 5' primer, a second PCR was run for about 6 to 12 cycles. Individual samples furnished no less than 2.5 million CDR3-containing paired-end reads apiece. One entry per CDR3 protein results from TCRdb running MiXCR on the 5' RACE reads. The repertoire holds over 600,000 distinct CDR3 sequences, 46% seen once, with roughly 18% in the top ten.

The clonotype comes from a man at least 80 years old in good health. Source material: blood. The rearrangement links TRBV10-3 to TRBJ1-6; D gene ambiguous. CDR3 DNA sequence: TGTGCCATCAGTGAGGACGGCCGGCCCAATTCACCCCTCCACTTT. Its translation is CAISEDGRPNSPLHF.